The clone carrying this TCR beta chain was counted only a few times. The data are from a study of T cells after yellow fever vaccination. Whole-study findings and limits: Researchers report a weaker secondary response that nonetheless peaked faster, day 5 versus 15.

Production of TCR cDNA was by 5'RACE template switching, which also added a universal primer site and UMIs. TCRdb recomputed calls from the 5' RACE reads with MiXCR, one row per CDR3 protein. The sample has about 85,000 distinct CDR3 sequences; 13% are singletons. This CDR3 has 14 residues. Germline V gives CDR1 SGHRS, CDR2 YFSETQ. Trimming cost V 4 bases and J 2 bases; bases outside gene matches: 5. The rearrangement links TRBV5-1 to TRBJ1-2, with 7 bases that match TRBD1. Sequenced here: CD8+ T cells not binding an NS4B(214-222) dextramer, sorted from PBMCs, sampled approximately 22 days after the first yellow fever vaccination. The TCR was taken from a man younger than 30 who received the YFV17D yellow fever vaccine. Here the CDR3 reads CASSIADRNYGYTF. The CDR3 DNA follows: TGCGCCAGCAGCATCGCGGACAGGAACTATGGCTACACCTTC. Full variable domain (missing parts from reference TRBV5-1 and TRBJ1-2): KAGVTQTPRYLIKTRGQQVTLSCSPISGHRSVSWYQQTPGQGLQFLFEYFSETQRNKGNFPGRFSGRQFSNSRSEMNVSTLELGDSALYLCASSIADRNYGYTFGSGTRLTVV.